This entry lists 18 T cell receptor beta chains sequenced from one sample in a study of Epstein–Barr virus B cells in breast cancer. RNA was the template for SMARTer libraries capturing complete alpha and beta V(D)J regions. MiXCR, applied by TCRdb to the 5' RACE reads, yields one record per CDR3 protein. The sample lists 500 to 750 distinct CDR3 sequences, around 43% seen once, with approximately 96% in the top ten. Which antigens these TCRs recognize remains unknown. What was sequenced was tumor-infiltrating lymphocytes expanded in culture. These receptors came from a woman aged 40 to 50 with triple-negative breast cancer.

This sequence joins TRBV5-6 and TRBJ2-1; TRBD1 is a possible D gene (6 bases). The length of the CDR3 is 16 residues. The V end lost 5 bases, the J end lost 0 bases, and 15 bases lay between the germline ends. In germline, CDR1 is SGHDT, CDR2 YYEEEE. CDR3 sequence reads: CASSYARGTSYNEQFF. CDR3 DNA sequence: TGTGCCAGCAGTTATGCGAGGGGGACCTCCTACAATGAGCAGTTCTTC.

This clonotype was observed a handful of times. V is TRBV9 and J is TRBJ2-2, with 7 bases identical to TRBD1. Germline V gene data show CDR1 as SGDLS and CDR2 as YYNGEE. The CDR3 contains 13 residues. Trimming cost V 7 bases and J 4 bases; bases outside gene matches: 4. This chain's CDR3 is CASGTDGTGELFF. The CDR3 DNA follows: TGTGCCAGCGGGACAGATGGCACCGGGGAGCTGTTTTTT.

The chain couples TRBV21-1 to TRBJ1-4; TRBD1 is the table's D call and was not checked against the DNA. TRBV21-1 is deemed a pseudogene. CDR3 length: 15 amino acids. CDR3 in DNA: TGTGCCAGCAGCACCCCGGGACAGGGAGATGAAAAACTGTTTTTT. It translates to CASSTPGQGDEKLFF.

This chain connects TRBV5-1 to TRBJ2-1, with 10 nucleotides matching TRBD1. The germline gives CDR1 SGHRS, CDR2 YFSETQ. There are 14 residues in the CDR3. The junction had 10 bases not matched to a gene; V was cut back by 4 bases and J by 12 bases. CDR3 sequence reads: CASSGVGTGEGQFF. CDR3 nucleotides: TGCGCCAGCAGCGGCGTGGGGACAGGGGAAGGGCAGTTCTTC.

The CDR3 reads CASSVGTLKGETQYF. For the CDR3, the DNA is TGTGCCAGCAGCGTGGGGACTCTTAAAGGGGAGACCCAGTACTTC. The V call is TRBV9, the J call TRBJ2-5; D is perhaps TRBD2 (6 bases). V was shortened by 2 bases and J by 5 bases, with 16 bases between the two germline ends. This CDR3 comprises 15 residues. Looked up from germline, CDR1 is SGDLS and CDR2 is YYNGEE.

V and J are TRBV9 and TRBJ1-4; TRBD1 matches 8 bases. The germline V gene has CDR1 SGDLS and CDR2 YYNGEE. The CDR3 has 15 residues. V shed 4 bases and J 8 bases; nucleotides not matched to a gene: 10. CDR3 in amino acids: CASSPGTGSVEKLFF. For the CDR3, the DNA is TGTGCCAGCAGCCCCGGGACAGGTTCGGTCGAAAAACTGTTTTTT.

The V and J genes are TRBV27 and TRBJ2-5; D may be TRBD1 (5 bases). V lost 6 bases and J 4 bases, leaving 15 bases between the germline ends. The CDR3 has 14 residues. Looked up from germline, CDR1 is MNHEY and CDR2 is SMNVEV (reference sequence). The CDR3 DNA reads as TGTGCCAGCAGCCCCGAGACAGCTACAGAGACCCAGTACTTC. Amino acid sequence: CASSPETATETQYF.

This clonotype has just a few counts. The chain carries TRBV15 and TRBJ2-1; the match to TRBD1 covers 8 bases. J was trimmed by 9 bases and V by 5 bases; bases with no gene match: 9. The germline gives CDR1 LNHNV, CDR2 YYDKDF (reference sequence). The CDR3 contains 14 residues. This chain's CDR3 is CATSGPGQAGEQFF. CDR3 in DNA: TGTGCCACCAGCGGGCCGGGACAGGCTGGTGAGCAGTTCTTC.

The CDR3 region is CASSLYFSGVNEQFF. In DNA, the CDR3 is TGTGCCAGCAGCTTATATTTTAGCGGGGTCAATGAGCAGTTCTTC. The chain couples TRBV7-9 to TRBJ2-1; 8 bases fit TRBD2. CDR1 and CDR2 (germline): SEHNR, FQNEAQ (reference sequence). After removal of 2 bases from V and 6 bases from J, the junction contained 6 bases not matched to a gene. The CDR3 is made up of 15 amino acids.

This clonotype is medium-sized (0.01 to 0.1%). The chain carries TRBV9 and TRBJ2-5; TRBD2 might be the D (6 bases). Germline-derived CDR1 and CDR2 are SGDLS and YYNGEE. V was pared by 1 base and J by 4 bases, with 14 bases between. The CDR3 runs to 15 residues. The CDR3 DNA follows: TGTGCCAGCAGCGTATTTGGGGAGGTAGGAGAGACCCAGTACTTC. Its translation is CASSVFGEVGETQYF.

The chain carries TRBV2 and TRBJ2-3; 9 bases align to TRBD2. The CDR3 loop spans 14 amino acids. With V trimmed by 10 bases and J by 14 bases, 19 bases remained unmatched. Germline values: CDR1 SNHLY, CDR2 FYNNEI. CDR3 coding DNA: TGTGCCAAGGAGCCGTCCAGCGGGGGGACCCCGGCGTATTTT. Translated, it gives CAKEPSSGGTPAYF. The full variable domain, with the rest looked up from reference TRBV2 and TRBJ2-3, is EPEVTQTPSHQVTQMGQEVILRCVPISNHLYFYWYRQILGQKVEFLVSFYNNEISEKSEIFDDQFSVERPDGSNFTLKIRSTKLEDSAMYFCAKEPSSGGTPAYFGPGTRLTVL.

Here the CDR3 reads CASSTGGSYNEQFF. Written as DNA, the CDR3 is TGCGCCAGCAGCACGGGAGGGTCCTACAATGAGCAGTTCTTC. This rearrangement joins TRBV5-1 to TRBJ2-1, with TRBD2 identical over 8 bases. After removal of 4 bases from V and 1 base from J, the junction contained 1 base not matched to a gene. CDR1 and CDR2 from the germline V gene are SGHRS and YFSETQ. The CDR3 consists of 14 residues.

V usage is TRBV30 and J usage is TRBJ2-1; D ambiguous. The CDR3 loop spans 12 amino acids. Germline values: CDR1 GTSNPN, CDR2 SVGIG (reference sequence). The germline V and J ends were trimmed by 3 bases and 7 bases, with 10 bases remaining between them. Written as DNA, the CDR3 is TGTGCCTGGAGGTTAGGTGGGAATGAGCAGTTCTTC. Translation gives CAWRLGGNEQFF.

V and J are TRBV20-1 and TRBJ2-7; 7 positions agree with TRBD2. CDR1 and CDR2 from the germline V gene are DFQATT and SNEGSKA (reference sequence). This CDR3 has 15 amino acids. Unmatched junction bases numbered 12, after V lost 6 bases and J lost 1 base. This CDR3 is CSANPESGKSYEQYF. In nucleotides, the CDR3 is TGCAGTGCCAATCCTGAGAGCGGGAAATCCTACGAGCAGTACTTC.

The gene calls are TRBV28 and TRBJ2-7, with D possibly matching TRBD1 (5 bases). Trimming took 4 bases from V and 3 from J, leaving 10 bases between them. The CDR3 consists of 13 residues. From germline, CDR1 is MDHEN and CDR2 SYDVKM. The CDR3 loop reads CASSSSGIYEQYF. The CDR3 DNA sequence: TGTGCCAGCAGTTCTTCAGGGATCTACGAGCAGTACTTC.

This clonotype is a singleton in its sample. The chain joins TRBV18 to TRBJ2-7, with TRBD1 matching over 9 bases. J was trimmed by 5 bases and V by 5 bases; bases with no gene match: 10. CDR3 length equals 15 residues. Germline V gives CDR1 KGHSH, CDR2 LQKENI. The CDR3 nucleotides are TGTGCCAGCTCATCCACAGGGGGCGACCTTCACGAGCAGTACTTC. Amino acid sequence: CASSSTGGDLHEQYF.

Only a few counts were recorded for this clonotype. The CDR3 DNA reads as TGCGCCAGCAGCCAAGATGCGGGGGGTAGGATCATTAACACCTTC. Its protein product is CASSQDAGGRIINTF. The chain is built from TRBV4-3 and TRBJ1-2; maybe TRBD1 (5 bases). V was pared by 0 bases and J by 12 bases, with 20 bases between. Germline V gene data show CDR1 as LGHNA and CDR2 as YSLEER. The CDR3 has 15 residues.

The chain is built from TRBV20-1 and TRBJ2-3; 8 nucleotides agree with TRBD1. Per germline, CDR1 DFQATT and CDR2 SNEGSKA (reference sequence). The length of the CDR3 is 13 residues. J gave up 2 bases and V 6 bases, and 4 bases lay outside the gene matches. CDR3 protein: CSAPGQATDTQYF. The CDR3 DNA reads as TGCAGTGCCCCGGGACAGGCCACAGATACGCAGTATTTT.